The T cell receptor (beta chain) described here comes from a study of spatial heterogeneity in lung cancer. Sample time point: sample taken at primary tumor resection. Unsorted whole RNA samples from tumor, nontumor lung or frozen PBMC were sequenced. On this clonotype itself: Antigen specificity is unknown. This beta chain is a stray sequence in a library constructed for alpha chains; its clone size is not meaningful.

Study-level findings and limits: Blood carried ubiquitous expanded tumor TCRs more at resection than follow-up.

TCRdb independently ran MiXCR on the 5' RACE reads; one entry per CDR3 protein. The table records around 420 distinct CDR3 sequences, more than 35% of them present only once. This CDR3 spans 13 amino acids. V lost 3 bases and J 4 bases, leaving 9 bases between the germline ends. J is TRBJ2-5 and V is TRBV12-3 or TRBV12-4; D gene uncertain. This clonotype originated in a male donor with early-stage non-small cell lung cancer. The source was PBMCs, collected at surgery. The CDR3 loop reads CASSFLTSETQYF. CDR3 DNA sequence: TGTGCCAGCAGTTTCCTAACCTCAGAGACCCAGTACTTC.